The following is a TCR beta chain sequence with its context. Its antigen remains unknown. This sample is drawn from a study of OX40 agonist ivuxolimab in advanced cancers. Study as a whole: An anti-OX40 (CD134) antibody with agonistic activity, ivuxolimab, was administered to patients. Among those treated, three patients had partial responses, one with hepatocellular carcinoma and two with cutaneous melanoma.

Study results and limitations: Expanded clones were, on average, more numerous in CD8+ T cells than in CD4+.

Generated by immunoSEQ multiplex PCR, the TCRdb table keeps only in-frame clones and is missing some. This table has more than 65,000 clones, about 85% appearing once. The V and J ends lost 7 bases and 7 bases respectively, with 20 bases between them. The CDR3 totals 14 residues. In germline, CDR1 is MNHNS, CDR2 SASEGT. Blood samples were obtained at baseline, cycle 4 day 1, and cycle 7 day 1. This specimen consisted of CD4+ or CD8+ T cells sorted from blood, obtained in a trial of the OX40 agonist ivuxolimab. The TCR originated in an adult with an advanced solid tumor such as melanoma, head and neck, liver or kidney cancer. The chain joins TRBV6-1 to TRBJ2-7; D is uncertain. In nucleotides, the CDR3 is TGTGCCAGCAAGAGTGAAATGGGCCTGGGTGAGCAGTACTTC. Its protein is CASKSEMGLGEQYF.